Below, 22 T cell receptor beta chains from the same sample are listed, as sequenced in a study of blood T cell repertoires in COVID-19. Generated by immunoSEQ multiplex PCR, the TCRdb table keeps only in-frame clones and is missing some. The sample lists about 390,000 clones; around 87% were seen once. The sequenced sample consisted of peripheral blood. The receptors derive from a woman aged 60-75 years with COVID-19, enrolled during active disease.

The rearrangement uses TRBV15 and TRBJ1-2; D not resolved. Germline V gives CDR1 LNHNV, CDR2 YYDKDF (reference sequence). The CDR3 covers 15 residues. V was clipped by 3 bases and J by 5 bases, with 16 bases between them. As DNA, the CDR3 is TGTGCCACCAGCAGTAGGAGGAGGGAACGATATGGCTACACCTTC. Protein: CATSSRRRERYGYTF.

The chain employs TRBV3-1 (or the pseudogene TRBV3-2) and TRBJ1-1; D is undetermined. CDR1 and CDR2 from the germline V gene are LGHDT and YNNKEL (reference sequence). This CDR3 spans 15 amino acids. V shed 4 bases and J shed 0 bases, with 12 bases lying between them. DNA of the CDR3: TGTGCCAGCAGCCTCATGGGAGCTCTGAACACTGAAGCTTTCTTT. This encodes CASSLMGALNTEAFF.

Written as DNA, the CDR3 is TGTGCCAGCAGTGTACCCAGGGATTACTATGGCTACACCTTC. This encodes CASSVPRDYYGYTF. The rearrangement joins TRBV2 to TRBJ1-2, with D perhaps matching TRBD1 (5 bases). This CDR3 has 14 residues. The germline V and J ends were trimmed by 4 bases and 3 bases, with 12 bases remaining between them. The V gene's germline CDR1 is SNHLY and CDR2 FYNNEI.

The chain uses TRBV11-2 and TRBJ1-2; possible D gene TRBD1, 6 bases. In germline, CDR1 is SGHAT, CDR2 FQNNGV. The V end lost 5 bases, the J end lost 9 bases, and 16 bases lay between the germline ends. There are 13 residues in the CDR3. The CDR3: CASSKDSLRSYTF. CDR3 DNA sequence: TGTGCCAGCAGCAAGGACAGTCTTCGAAGCTACACCTTC.

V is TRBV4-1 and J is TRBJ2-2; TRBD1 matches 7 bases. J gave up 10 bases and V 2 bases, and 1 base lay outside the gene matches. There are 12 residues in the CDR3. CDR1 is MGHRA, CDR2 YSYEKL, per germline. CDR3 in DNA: TGCGCCAGCAGCCAAACAGGGGTGGAGCTGTTTTTT. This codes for CASSQTGVELFF.

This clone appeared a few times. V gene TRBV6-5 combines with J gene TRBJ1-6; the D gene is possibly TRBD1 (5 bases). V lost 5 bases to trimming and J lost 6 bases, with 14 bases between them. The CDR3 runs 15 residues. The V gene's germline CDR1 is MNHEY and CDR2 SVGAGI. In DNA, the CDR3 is TGTGCCAGCAGTAGCCAGGGAACTCCTAATTCACCCCTCCACTTT. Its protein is CASSSQGTPNSPLHF.

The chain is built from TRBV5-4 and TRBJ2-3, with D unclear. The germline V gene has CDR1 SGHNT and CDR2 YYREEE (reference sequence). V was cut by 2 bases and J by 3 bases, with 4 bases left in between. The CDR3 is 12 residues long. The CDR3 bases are TGTGCCAGCAGCTTCCCGACAGATACGCAGTATTTT. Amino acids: CASSFPTDTQYF.

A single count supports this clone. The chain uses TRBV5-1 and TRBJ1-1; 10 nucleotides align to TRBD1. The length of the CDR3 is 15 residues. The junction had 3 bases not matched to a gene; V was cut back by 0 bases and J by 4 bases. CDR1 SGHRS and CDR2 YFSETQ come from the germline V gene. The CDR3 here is CASSLGRTGGTEAFF. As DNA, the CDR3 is TGCGCCAGCAGCTTGGGTAGGACAGGGGGCACTGAAGCTTTCTTT.

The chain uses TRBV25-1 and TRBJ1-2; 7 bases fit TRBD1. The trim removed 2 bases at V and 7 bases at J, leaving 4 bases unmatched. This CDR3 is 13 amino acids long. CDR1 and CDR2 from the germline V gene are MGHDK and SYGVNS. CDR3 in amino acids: CASSERGQFGYTF. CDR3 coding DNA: TGTGCCAGCAGTGAAAGGGGACAGTTTGGCTACACCTTC.

This CDR3 is CASSFGETNTQYF. The CDR3 region has the DNA TGCGCCAGCAGCTTTGGAGAGACGAATACGCAGTATTTT. The chain recombines TRBV5-1 with TRBJ2-3; D call uncertain. The CDR3 is made up of 13 amino acids. Germline loops: CDR1 SGHRS, CDR2 YFSETQ. Trimming stripped 2 bases from V and 7 bases from J, with 11 bases between. Drawing the rest from reference TRBV5-1 and TRBJ2-3, the complete variable domain is KAGVTQTPRYLIKTRGQQVTLSCSPISGHRSVSWYQQTPGQGLQFLFEYFSETQRNKGNFPGRFSGRQFSNSRSEMNVSTLELGDSALYLCASSFGETNTQYFGPGTRLTVL.

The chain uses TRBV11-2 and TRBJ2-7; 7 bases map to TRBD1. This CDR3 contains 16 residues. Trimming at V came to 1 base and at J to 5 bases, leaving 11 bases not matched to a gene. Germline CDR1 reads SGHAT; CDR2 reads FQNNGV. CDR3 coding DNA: TGTGCCAGCAGCTTAGCCCTAGAGACAGGGCACCACGAGCAGTACTTC. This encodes CASSLALETGHHEQYF.

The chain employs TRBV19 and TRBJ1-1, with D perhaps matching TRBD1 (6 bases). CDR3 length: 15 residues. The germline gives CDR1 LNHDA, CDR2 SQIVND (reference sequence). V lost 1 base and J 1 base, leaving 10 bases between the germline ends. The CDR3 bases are TGTGCCAGTAGTATAGCTAGAGGGGGGAACACTGAAGCTTTCTTT. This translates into CASSIARGGNTEAFF.

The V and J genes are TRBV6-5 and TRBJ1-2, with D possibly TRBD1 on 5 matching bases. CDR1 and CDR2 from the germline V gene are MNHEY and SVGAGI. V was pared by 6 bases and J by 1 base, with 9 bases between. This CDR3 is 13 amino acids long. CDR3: CASRFQGNYGYTF. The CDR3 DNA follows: TGTGCCAGCAGATTCCAGGGTAACTATGGCTACACCTTC.

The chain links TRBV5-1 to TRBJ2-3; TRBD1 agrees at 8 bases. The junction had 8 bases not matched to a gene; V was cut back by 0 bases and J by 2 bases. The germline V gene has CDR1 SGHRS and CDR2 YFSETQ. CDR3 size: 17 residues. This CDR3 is CASSLDIQGATTDTQYF. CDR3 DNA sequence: TGCGCCAGCAGCTTGGACATCCAGGGGGCGACCACAGATACGCAGTATTTT.

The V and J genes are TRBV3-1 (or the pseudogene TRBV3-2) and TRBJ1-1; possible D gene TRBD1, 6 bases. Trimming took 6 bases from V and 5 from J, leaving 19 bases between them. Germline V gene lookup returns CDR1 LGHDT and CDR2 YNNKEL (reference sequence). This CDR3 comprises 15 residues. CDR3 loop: CASRDTQGLRTEAFF. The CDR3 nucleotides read TGTGCCAGCAGGGATACACAGGGACTAAGGACTGAAGCTTTCTTT.

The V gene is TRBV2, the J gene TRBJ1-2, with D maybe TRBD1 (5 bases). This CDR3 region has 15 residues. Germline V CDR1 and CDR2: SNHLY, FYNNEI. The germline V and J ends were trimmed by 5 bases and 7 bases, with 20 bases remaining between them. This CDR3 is CASSFQGGRGSGYTF. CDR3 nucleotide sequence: TGTGCCAGCAGTTTTCAGGGCGGGAGAGGTAGTGGCTACACCTTC.

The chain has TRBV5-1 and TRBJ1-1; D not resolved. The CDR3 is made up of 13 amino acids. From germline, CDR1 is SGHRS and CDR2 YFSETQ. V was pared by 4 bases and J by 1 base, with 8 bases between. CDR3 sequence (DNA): TGCGCCAGCAGCCCCGAGGGGAACACTGAAGCTTTCTTT. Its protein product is CASSPEGNTEAFF. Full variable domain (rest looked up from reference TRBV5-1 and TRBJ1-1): KAGVTQTPRYLIKTRGQQVTLSCSPISGHRSVSWYQQTPGQGLQFLFEYFSETQRNKGNFPGRFSGRQFSNSRSEMNVSTLELGDSALYLCASSPEGNTEAFFGQGTRLTVV.

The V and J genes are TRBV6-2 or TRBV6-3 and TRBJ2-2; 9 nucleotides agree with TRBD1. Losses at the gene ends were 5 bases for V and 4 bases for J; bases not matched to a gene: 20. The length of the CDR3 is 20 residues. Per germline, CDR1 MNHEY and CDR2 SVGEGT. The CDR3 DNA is TGTGCCAGCAGTACCAGACCGGGACAGGGTGGTGGGTCGGTCACCGGGGAGCTGTTTTTT. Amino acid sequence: CASSTRPGQGGGSVTGELFF.

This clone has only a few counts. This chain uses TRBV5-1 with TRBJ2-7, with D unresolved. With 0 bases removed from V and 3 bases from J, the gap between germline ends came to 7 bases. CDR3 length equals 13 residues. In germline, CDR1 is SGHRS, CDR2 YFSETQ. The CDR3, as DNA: TGCGCCAGCAGCTTGGCCGCGTTCTACGAGCAGTACTTC. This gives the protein CASSLAAFYEQYF.

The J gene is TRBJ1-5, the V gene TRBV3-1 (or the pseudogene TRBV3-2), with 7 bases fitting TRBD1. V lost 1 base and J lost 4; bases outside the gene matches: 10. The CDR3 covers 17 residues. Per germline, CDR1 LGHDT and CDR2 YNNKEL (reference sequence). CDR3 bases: TGTGCCAGCAGCCAAGGGTCAGGGGGTACAGGAAATCAGCCCCAGCATTTT. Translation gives CASSQGSGGTGNQPQHF.

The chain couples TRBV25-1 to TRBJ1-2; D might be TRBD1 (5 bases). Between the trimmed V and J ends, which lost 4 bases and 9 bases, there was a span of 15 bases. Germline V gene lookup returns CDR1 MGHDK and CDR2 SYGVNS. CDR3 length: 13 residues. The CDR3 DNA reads TGTGCCAGCAGTGTGGCAGGGATGCACAGCTACACCTTC. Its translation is CASSVAGMHSYTF.

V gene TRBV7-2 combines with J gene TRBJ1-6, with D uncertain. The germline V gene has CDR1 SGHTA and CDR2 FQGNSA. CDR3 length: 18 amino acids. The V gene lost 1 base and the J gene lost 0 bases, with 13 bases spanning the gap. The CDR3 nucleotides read TGTGCCAGCAGCTTAGTGGGCCGAGTAAGCTCCTATAATTCACCCCTCCACTTT. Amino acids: CASSLVGRVSSYNSPLHF.